A selection of T cell receptor beta chains follows, all from one sample in a study of T cell responses to AZD1222 COVID-19 vaccine. Using immunoSEQ multiplex PCR, the repertoire was profiled, and TCRdb retains in-frame clones only, with some absent. The sample records about 120,000 clones, over 75% being singletons. The sequencing used peripheral blood, collected on day 0 of AZD1222 vaccination. Every receptor here comes from an adult in good health. CDR3s include the opening cysteine and the closing phenylalanine or tryptophan. The D gene is left open where the match is weak. Rows give clone size only sometimes, using once, few, many, or a class for an expanded clone.

TRBJ2-5 TRBV15 TRBD2 - TGTGCCACCAGCAGAGATCGCCTAGCGGGAACAGAGACCCAGTACTTC CATSRDRLAGTETQYF
TRBJ2-3 TRBV7-3 - - TGTGCCAGCAGCTTCGACAGTAAAACAGATACGCAGTATTTT CASSFDSKTDTQYF
TRBJ1-2 TRBV9 - - TGTGCCAGCAGCGTAGATCTGGGACCCTATGGCTACACCTTC CASSVDLGPYGYTF
TRBJ1-5 TRBV19 - - TGTGCCAGTAGTGTCTCTGGGGGCAGTCAGCCCCAGCATTTT CASSVSGGSQPQHF
TRBJ1-2 TRBV11-2 - once TGTGCCAGCAGCCACTGGGACTCCGGGGGCTACACCTTC CASSHWDSGGYTF
TRBJ2-2 TRBV27 - - TGTGCCAGCAGGGAAGACACCGGGGAGCTGTTTTTT CASREDTGELFF
TRBJ1-2 TRBV3-1/TRBV3-2 - - TGTGCCAGCAGCCAAGGGCGAGGAGGGAACTATGGCTACACCTTC CASSQGRGGNYGYTF
TRBJ2-7 TRBV6-5 TRBD1 - TGTGCCAGCAGTTTGGGAACAGGGGCATTCTACGAGCAGTACTTC CASSLGTGAFYEQYF
TRBJ2-1 TRBV4-2 TRBD2 - TGTGCCAGCAGCCAGCAGACGGGGACCGCGGGAGCCCCCTACAATGAGCAGTTCTTC CASSQQTGTAGAPYNEQFF
TRBJ1-6 TRBV5-4 TRBD1 once TGTGCCAGCAGCATTTACAGGGGTAATTCACCCCTCCACTTT CASSIYRGNSPLHF
TRBJ2-7 TRBV4-1 - - TGCGCCAGCAGCCATGGGACGTACCCCTACGAGCAGTACTTC CASSHGTYPYEQYF
TRBJ2-1 TRBV29-1 - - TGCAGCGTTCGGGGGACAGGAGGACTAGGGTCGGCCAATGAGCAGTTCTTC CSVRGTGGLGSANEQFF
TRBJ2-1 TRBV15 - few TGTGCCACCAGCACCTCGGGTCGCCTGGTGGAGCAGTTCTTC CATSTSGRLVEQFF
TRBJ2-1 TRBV5-4 TRBD2 - TGTGCCAGCAGCCAACGACTAGCGGGTAAGATCCGCAATGAGCAGTTCTTC CASSQRLAGKIRNEQFF
TRBJ2-1 TRBV7-3 TRBD2 - TGTGCCAGCAGCTTAACCGAGCGGGGGGGATACAATGAGCAGTTCTTC CASSLTERGGYNEQFF
TRBJ1-1 TRBV10-3 TRBD1 - TGTGCCATCAGTGACGTACAGGGGATTGGTAAGACTGAAGCTTTCTTT CAISDVQGIGKTEAFF
TRBJ2-5 TRBV7-9 TRBD1 - TGTGCCAGCAGCTTAGGGCGAAAGACAGGGTTGGAGACCCAGTACTTC CASSLGRKTGLETQYF
TRBJ1-5 TRBV3-1/TRBV3-2 - - TGTGCCAGCAGCCCCCGACGGCCAAACAATCAGCCCCAGCATTTT CASSPRRPNNQPQHF
TRBJ1-2 TRBV27 TRBD1 - TGTGCCAGCAGTTCCCCGGGACAGGGGGCGAAAGGCTACACCTTC CASSSPGQGAKGYTF
TRBJ1-1 TRBV28 - - TGTGCCAGCAGGGTTTTCTACTCCAGGGCGAACACTGAAGCTTTCTTT CASRVFYSRANTEAFF
TRBJ2-5 TRBV5-6 TRBD1 - TGTGCCAGCACCCAGGGGGCAGGGGTAGGCAAAGAGACCCAGTACTTC CASTQGAGVGKETQYF
TRBJ2-1 TRBV9 TRBD2 - TGTGCCAGCAGCGTAGGGGGAGCGGGAGGCTACAATGAGCAGTTCTTC CASSVGGAGGYNEQFF
TRBJ1-2 TRBV7-2 - few TGTGCCAGCAGCTTAAATGGGGGAGCTAACTATGGCTACACCTTC CASSLNGGANYGYTF
TRBJ2-2 TRBV28 TRBD1 - TGTGCCAGCAGTTGGACAGGGGGACCCGGGGAGCTGTTTTTT CASSWTGGPGELFF
TRBJ2-7 TRBV11-2 - - TGTGCCAGCAGCTTAGGCGGGGAATTGTACGAGCAGTACTTC CASSLGGELYEQYF
TRBJ2-7 TRBV5-4 - - TGTGCCAGCAGCTTGGGACGGTACTCTAACTACGAGCAGTACTTC CASSLGRYSNYEQYF
TRBJ1-2 TRBV7-9 TRBD1 - TGTGCCAGCAGCTTCGGGACAGGGGGCCATGGCTACACCTTC CASSFGTGGHGYTF
TRBJ1-3 TRBV19 - - TGTGCCAGTAGATTGGACCGAAGCTCTGGAAACACCATATATTTT CASRLDRSSGNTIYF
TRBJ2-7 TRBV6-5 - - TGTGCCAGCAGTTACTCGGTCCGGGAGGAGCAGTACTTC CASSYSVREEQYF
TRBJ2-1 TRBV7-3 TRBD2 - TGTGCCAGCAGCTTAGGTCCGCGGGAGATCTTCAATGAGCAGTTCTTC CASSLGPREIFNEQFF
TRBJ1-2 TRBV13 TRBD1 - TGTGCCAGCAGCTCAGGCAGGGGGTTGGGTGGCTACACCTTC CASSSGRGLGGYTF
TRBJ1-2 TRBV6-5 TRBD1 - TGTGCCAGCACCCCAGGGGGGGCCTATGGCTACACCTTC CASTPGGAYGYTF
TRBJ1-2 TRBV10-3 - - TGTGCCATCAGTGACGGCATTGGCTACACCTTC CAISDGIGYTF
TRBJ1-6 TRBV27 - - TGTGCCAGCAGCTCCTATAATTCACCCCTCCACTTT CASSSYNSPLHF
TRBJ1-3 TRBV5-1 - - TGCGCCAGCAGCCCGACGGATTCTGGAAACACCATATATTTT CASSPTDSGNTIYF
TRBJ1-1 TRBV7-3 - - TGTGCCAGCAGCTTAAGAGGGAACACTGAAGCTTTCTTT CASSLRGNTEAFF
TRBJ2-1 TRBV5-1 - - TGCGCCAGCAGCTTGGGGGGGCGGAGCTCCTACAATGAGCAGTTCTTC CASSLGGRSSYNEQFF
TRBJ1-1 TRBV14 - - TGTGCCAGCAGCCAAGATGGAGGGTCCACTGAAGCTTTCTTT CASSQDGGSTEAFF
TRBJ2-7 TRBV7-9 TRBD1 - TGTGCCAGCAGCTCCCGGGACAGGGCAGAAGAGCAGTACTTC CASSSRDRAEEQYF
TRBJ1-6 TRBV27 - - TGTGCCAGCAGATGGACCCTTGGAGGCTCACCCCTCCACTTT CASRWTLGGSPLHF
TRBJ2-7 TRBV18 - once TGTGCCAGCTCACCAGGGGCAGGGAAGTCCTACGAGCAGTACTTC CASSPGAGKSYEQYF
TRBJ2-7 TRBV18 - once TGTGCCAGCTCACCGGAAGGGATGCTGGGCGAGCAGTACTTC CASSPEGMLGEQYF
TRBJ1-3 TRBV9 TRBD1 - TGTGCCAGCAGCCCCTCTTCACAGGGGGTTGGAAACACCATATATTTT CASSPSSQGVGNTIYF
TRBJ2-5 TRBV18 TRBD1 - TGTGCCAGCTCACCATGGGACAGGGGGCAAGAGACCCAGTACTTC CASSPWDRGQETQYF